The present entry profiles one T cell receptor beta chain with its context. What it recognizes is unknown. The CDR3 sequence is 17 residues long. Trimming removed 6 bases from V and 4 bases from J, with 25 bases in between. Germline loops: CDR1 MDHEN, CDR2 SYDVKM. Through Arm-PCR of CDR3 regions and iRepertoire HTBI primers, TCR beta libraries were built. TCRdb re-called the multiplex PCR reads through MiXCR, storing one row per CDR3 protein. The sample yields some 370,000 distinct CDR3 sequences, more than 20% seen once. The sample is drawn from a study of regulatory T cells in long-lasting Graves disease. Time point described: persistent/refractory GD, antithyroid drugs over 5 years with positive TRAb. Extracted PBMC RNA gave rise to the TCR library. The diagnosis of Graves' disease used American Thyroid Association guidelines. Study observations and caveats: Graves' patients with persistent disease showed TCR diversity lower than patients newly diagnosed.

The receptor's source is a woman between 40 and 55 years old with Graves disease. The material was peripheral blood mononuclear cells (PBMCs), obtained when the disease was refractory, from a patient treated with antithyroid drugs. The rearrangement links TRBV28 to TRBJ2-7; TRBD2 is a possible D gene (6 bases). CDR3 sequence reads: CASRPFPNRQGLYEQYF. In DNA form, the CDR3 reads TGTGCCAGCAGACCTTTTCCAAACCGCCAGGGACTTTACGAGCAGTACTTC.